The 9 T cell receptor beta chains in this list originate from one sample, sequenced in a study of neoadjuvant nivolumab and ipilimumab in lung cancer (dated by TCRdb to 2020 to 2022). Libraries were constructed by the immunoSEQ multiplex PCR assay. TCRdb mirrors the immuneACCESS table, restricted to in-frame sequences. Some clones are absent from its copies; in checked studies, under half trace to an unresolved V gene, and the reason for the others is unknown. The sample table records about 9,000 clones; under 90% of these occur just once. The ten largest account for 8% of the sample. What this sample's time point label stands for: at surgical resection after neoadjuvant nivolumab +/- ipilimumab. The material was tumor tissue, obtained after neoadjuvant nivolumab, alone or with ipilimumab, at or shortly before surgery. These receptors were obtained from an adult with non-small cell lung cancer.

V usage is TRBV19 and J usage is TRBJ1-2, with D possibly being TRBD1 (5 bases). The CDR3 consists of 13 residues. V lost 5 bases, J lost 2 bases, and 9 bases lay in between. CDR1 and CDR2 from the germline V gene are LNHDA and SQIVND (reference sequence). CDR3 in amino acids: CASSPGGNYGYTF. CDR3 DNA: TGTGCCAGTAGTCCGGGGGGAAACTATGGCTACACCTTC.

CDR3: CATLPPGGSYEQYF. As DNA, the CDR3 is TGTGCCACACTCCCCCCTGGGGGTTCCTACGAGCAGTACTTC. The gene calls are TRBV6-5 and TRBJ2-7; the D gene could be TRBD1 or TRBD2 (5 bases each). CDR3 size: 14 residues. Looked up from germline, CDR1 is MNHEY and CDR2 is SVGAGI. Trimming left V 10 bases short and J 1 base short, with 17 bases between.

This chain joins TRBV9 and TRBJ2-1; D is unresolved. This CDR3 has 16 residues. The V and J ends lost 4 bases and 0 bases respectively, with 14 bases between them. CDR1 and CDR2 from the germline V gene are SGDLS and YYNGEE. CDR3 sequence reads: CASSLEGQSSYNEQFF. DNA of the CDR3: TGTGCCAGCAGCCTCGAAGGGCAGAGCTCCTACAATGAGCAGTTCTTC.

The chain has TRBV6-5 and TRBJ1-6; tentatively, D is TRBD1 (5 bases). The V gene lost 2 bases and the J gene lost 10 bases, with 15 bases spanning the gap. This CDR3 comprises 15 residues. Germline lookup yields CDR1 MNHEY and CDR2 SVGAGI. CDR3 DNA: TGTGCCAGCAGTTACCGAGGACATGCTGACTCACCCCTCCACTTT. Translation gives CASSYRGHADSPLHF.

J is TRBJ1-2 and V is TRBV5-4; 7 bases match TRBD1. Germline-derived CDR1 and CDR2 are SGHNT and YYREEE (reference sequence). V was pared by 0 bases and J by 4 bases, with 9 bases of the junction left unmatched. The CDR3 contains 16 residues. The CDR3 here is CASSLGQGSGGYGYTF. CDR3 in DNA: TGTGCCAGCAGCTTGGGACAGGGATCAGGTGGCTATGGCTACACCTTC.

The chain couples TRBV5-6 to TRBJ1-1, with TRBD1 matching over 10 bases. This CDR3 contains 17 residues. V lost 1 base to trimming and J lost 5 bases; unmatched junction nucleotides: 11. Germline CDR1 reads SGHDT; CDR2 reads YYEEEE. The CDR3 DNA reads TGTGCCAGCAGCTTGAGGGTAGGGACAGGGGCGAGAACTGAAGCTTTCTTT. Translated, it gives CASSLRVGTGARTEAFF.

This sequence joins TRBV30 and TRBJ1-1, with 9 bases matching TRBD1. Trimming at V came to 4 bases and at J to 4 bases, leaving 7 bases not matched to a gene. CDR3 size: 14 residues. The germline V gene has CDR1 GTSNPN and CDR2 SVGIG (reference sequence). CDR3 residues: CAWNADRGLTEAFF. CDR3 DNA: TGTGCCTGGAACGCGGACAGGGGTCTCACTGAAGCTTTCTTT.

V usage is TRBV5-4 and J usage is TRBJ2-2; the match to TRBD2 covers 16 bases. This CDR3 spans 19 amino acids. Germline V lookup: CDR1 SGHNT, CDR2 YYREEE (reference sequence). V lost 2 bases to trimming and J lost 4 bases; unmatched junction nucleotides: 8. The CDR3 DNA sequence: TGTGCCAGCAGCTTACCCGGGACTAGCGGGGGGGCAGGCACCGGGGAGCTGTTTTTT. It specifies CASSLPGTSGGAGTGELFF.

This chain links TRBV29-1 with TRBJ1-2, with D perhaps matching TRBD1 (6 bases). This CDR3 contains 13 residues. V lost 5 bases to trimming and J lost 6 bases, with 16 bases between them. Germline V gives CDR1 SQVTM, CDR2 ANQGSEA. The CDR3 bases are TGCAGCGTTCAGGGGCGACGGGAGAATGGCTACACCTTC. It codes for CSVQGRRENGYTF.